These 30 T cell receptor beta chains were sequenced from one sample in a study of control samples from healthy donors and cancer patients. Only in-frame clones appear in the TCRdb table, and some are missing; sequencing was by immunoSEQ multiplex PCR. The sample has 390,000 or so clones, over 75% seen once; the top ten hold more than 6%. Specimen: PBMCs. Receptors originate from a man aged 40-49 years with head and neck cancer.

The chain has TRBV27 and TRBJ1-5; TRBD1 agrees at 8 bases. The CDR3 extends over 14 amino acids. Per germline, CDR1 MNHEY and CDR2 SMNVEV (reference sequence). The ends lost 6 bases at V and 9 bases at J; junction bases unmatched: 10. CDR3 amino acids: CASSSGTGEWPQHF. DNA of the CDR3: TGTGCCAGCAGCTCCGGGACAGGCGAGTGGCCCCAGCATTTT.

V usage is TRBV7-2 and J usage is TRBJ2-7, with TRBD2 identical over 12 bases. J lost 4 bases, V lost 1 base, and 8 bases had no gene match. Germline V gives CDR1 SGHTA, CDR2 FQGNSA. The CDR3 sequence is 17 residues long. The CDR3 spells CASSLGASGGAGYEQYF. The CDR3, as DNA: TGTGCCAGCAGCTTAGGGGCTAGCGGGGGGGCAGGGTACGAGCAGTACTTC.

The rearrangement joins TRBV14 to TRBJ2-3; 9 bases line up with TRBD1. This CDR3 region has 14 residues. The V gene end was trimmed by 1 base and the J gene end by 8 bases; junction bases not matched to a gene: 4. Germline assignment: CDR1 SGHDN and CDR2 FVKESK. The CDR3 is CASSQGTGVATQYF. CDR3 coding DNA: TGTGCCAGCAGCCAAGGGACAGGGGTCGCTACGCAGTATTTT.

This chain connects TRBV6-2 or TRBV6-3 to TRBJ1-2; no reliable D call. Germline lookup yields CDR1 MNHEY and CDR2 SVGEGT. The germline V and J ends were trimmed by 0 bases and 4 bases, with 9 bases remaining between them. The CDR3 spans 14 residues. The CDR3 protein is CASSYSPGVYGYTF. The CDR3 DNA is TGTGCCAGCAGTTACTCCCCGGGAGTCTATGGCTACACCTTC.

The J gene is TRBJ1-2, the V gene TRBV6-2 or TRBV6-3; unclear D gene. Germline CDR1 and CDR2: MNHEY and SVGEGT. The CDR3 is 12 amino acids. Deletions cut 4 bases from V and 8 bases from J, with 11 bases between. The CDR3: CASSFTPWGYTF. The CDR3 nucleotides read TGTGCCAGCAGTTTTACCCCATGGGGCTACACCTTC.

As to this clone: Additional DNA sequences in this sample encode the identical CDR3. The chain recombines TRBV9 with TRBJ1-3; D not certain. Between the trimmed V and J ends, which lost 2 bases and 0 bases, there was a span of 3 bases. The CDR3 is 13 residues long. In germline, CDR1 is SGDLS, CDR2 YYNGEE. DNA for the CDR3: TGTGCCAGCAGCGTTAACTCTGGAAACACCATATATTTT. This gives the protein CASSVNSGNTIYF. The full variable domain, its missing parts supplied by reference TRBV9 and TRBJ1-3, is DSGVTQTPKHLITATGQRVTLRCSPRSGDLSVYWYQQSLDQGLQFLIQYYNGEERAKGNILERFSAQQFPDLHSELNLSSLELGDSALYFCASSVNSGNTIYFGEGSWLTVV.

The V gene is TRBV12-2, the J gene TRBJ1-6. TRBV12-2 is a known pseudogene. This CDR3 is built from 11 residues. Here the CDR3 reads CASRLRIVIHF. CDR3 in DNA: TGTGCAAGTCGCTTGCGGATAGTGATCCACTTT.

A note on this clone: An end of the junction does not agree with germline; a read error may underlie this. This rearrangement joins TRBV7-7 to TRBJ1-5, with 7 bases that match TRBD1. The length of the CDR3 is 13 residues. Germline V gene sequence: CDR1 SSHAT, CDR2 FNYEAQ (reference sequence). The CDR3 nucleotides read TGTGCTAGCAGCTTAGACAGGGATCAGCCCCAGCATTTT. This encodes CASSLDRDQPQHF.

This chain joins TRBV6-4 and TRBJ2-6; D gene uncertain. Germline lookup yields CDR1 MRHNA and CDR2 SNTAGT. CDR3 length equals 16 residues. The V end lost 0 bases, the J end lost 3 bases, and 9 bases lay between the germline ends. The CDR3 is CASSDSTEGGANVLTF. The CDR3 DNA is TGTGCCAGCAGTGACTCGACCGAAGGTGGGGCCAACGTCCTGACTTTC.

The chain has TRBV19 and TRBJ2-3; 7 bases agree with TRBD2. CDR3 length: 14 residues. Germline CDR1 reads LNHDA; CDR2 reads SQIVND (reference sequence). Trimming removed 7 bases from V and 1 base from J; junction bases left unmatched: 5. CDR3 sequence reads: CASTRAGRTDTQYF. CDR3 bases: TGTGCCAGTACCAGAGCGGGGCGCACAGATACGCAGTATTTT.

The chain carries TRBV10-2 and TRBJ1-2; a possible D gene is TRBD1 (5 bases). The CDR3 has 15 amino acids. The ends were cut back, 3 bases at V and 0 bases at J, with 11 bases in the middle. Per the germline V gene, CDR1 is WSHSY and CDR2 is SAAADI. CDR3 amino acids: CASSDQTEANYGYTF. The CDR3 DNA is TGCGCCAGCAGTGATCAGACAGAGGCTAACTATGGCTACACCTTC.

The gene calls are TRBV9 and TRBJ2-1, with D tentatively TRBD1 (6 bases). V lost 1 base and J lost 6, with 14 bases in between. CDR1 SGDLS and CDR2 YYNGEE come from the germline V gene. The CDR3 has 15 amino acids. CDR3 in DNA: TGTGCCAGCAGCGTATCAGGGGTGTCGTCCAATGAGCAGTTCTTC. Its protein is CASSVSGVSSNEQFF.

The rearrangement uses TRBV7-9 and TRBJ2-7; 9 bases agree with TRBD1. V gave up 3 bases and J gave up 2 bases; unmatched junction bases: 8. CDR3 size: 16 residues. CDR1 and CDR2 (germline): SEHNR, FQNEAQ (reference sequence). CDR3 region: CASSFLPGQGTYEQYF. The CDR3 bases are TGTGCCAGCAGCTTTCTTCCGGGACAGGGAACCTACGAGCAGTACTTC.

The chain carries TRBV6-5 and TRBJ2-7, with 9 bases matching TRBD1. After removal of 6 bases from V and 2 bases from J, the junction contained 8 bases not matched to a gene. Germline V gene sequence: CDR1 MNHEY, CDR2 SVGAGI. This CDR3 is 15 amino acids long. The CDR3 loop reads CASRDPDRGTYEQYF. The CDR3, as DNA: TGTGCCAGCAGGGACCCGGACAGGGGAACCTACGAGCAGTACTTC.

CDR3 sequence (DNA): TGTGCCACCAGCCCCGGGGGACCAGCAGACGAGCAGTACTTC. This encodes CATSPGGPADEQYF. V is TRBV24-1 and J is TRBJ2-7; possible D gene TRBD2, 6 bases. V was cut by 7 bases and J by 5 bases, with 17 bases left in between. CDR1 and CDR2 from the germline V gene are KGHDR and SFDVKD. The CDR3 is 14 residues long.

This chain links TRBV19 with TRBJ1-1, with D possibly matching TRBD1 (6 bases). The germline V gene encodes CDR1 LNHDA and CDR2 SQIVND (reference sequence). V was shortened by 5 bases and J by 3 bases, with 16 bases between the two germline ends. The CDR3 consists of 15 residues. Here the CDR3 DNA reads TGTGCCAGTAGTCGGGGGCAGAATGTGGACACTGAAGCTTTCTTT. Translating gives CASSRGQNVDTEAFF.

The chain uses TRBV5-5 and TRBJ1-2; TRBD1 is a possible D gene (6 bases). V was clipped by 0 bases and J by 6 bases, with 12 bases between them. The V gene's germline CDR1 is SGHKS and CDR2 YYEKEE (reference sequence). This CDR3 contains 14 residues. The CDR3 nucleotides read TGTGCCAGCAGCTTGGACGGGGGCAGGAATGGCTACACCTTC. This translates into CASSLDGGRNGYTF.

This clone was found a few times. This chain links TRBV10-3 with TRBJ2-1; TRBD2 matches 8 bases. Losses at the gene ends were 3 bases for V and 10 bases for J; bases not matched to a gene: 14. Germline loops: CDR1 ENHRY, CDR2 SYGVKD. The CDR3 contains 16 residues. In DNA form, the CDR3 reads TGTGCCATCAGTGACCCGGGACTAGTCCTCTACGACGAGCAGTTCTTC. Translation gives CAISDPGLVLYDEQFF.

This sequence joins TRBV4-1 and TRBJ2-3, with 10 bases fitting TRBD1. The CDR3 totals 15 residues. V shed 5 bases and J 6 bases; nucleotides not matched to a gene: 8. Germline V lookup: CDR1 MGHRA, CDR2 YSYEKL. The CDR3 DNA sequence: TGCGCCAGCAGCTACCGGGACAGGGGAATGGATACGCAGTATTTT. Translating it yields CASSYRDRGMDTQYF.

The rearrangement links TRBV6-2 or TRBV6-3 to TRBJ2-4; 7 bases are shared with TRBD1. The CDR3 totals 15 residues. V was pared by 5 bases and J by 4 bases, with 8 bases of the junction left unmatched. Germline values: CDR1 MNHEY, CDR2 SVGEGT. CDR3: CASSHLRTGKNIQYF. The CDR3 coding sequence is TGTGCCAGCAGTCATCTTAGGACAGGAAAAAACATTCAGTACTTC.

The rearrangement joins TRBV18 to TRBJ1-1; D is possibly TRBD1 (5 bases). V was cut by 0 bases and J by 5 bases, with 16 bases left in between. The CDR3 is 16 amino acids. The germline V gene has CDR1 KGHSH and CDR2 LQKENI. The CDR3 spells CASSPPTSRGNTEAFF. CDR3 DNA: TGTGCCAGCTCACCACCGACGTCGAGGGGAAATACTGAAGCTTTCTTT. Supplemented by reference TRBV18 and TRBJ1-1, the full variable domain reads NAGVMQNPRHLVRRRGQEARLRCSPMKGHSHVYWYRQLPEEGLKFMVYLQKENIIDESGMPKERFSAEFPKEGPSILRIQQVVRGDSAAYFCASSPPTSRGNTEAFFGQGTRLTVV.

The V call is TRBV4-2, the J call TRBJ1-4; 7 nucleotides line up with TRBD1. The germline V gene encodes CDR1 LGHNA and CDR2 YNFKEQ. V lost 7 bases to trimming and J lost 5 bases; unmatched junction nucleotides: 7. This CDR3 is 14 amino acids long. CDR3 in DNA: TGTGCCAGCACCCTCGACAGGGTCAATGAAAAACTGTTTTTT. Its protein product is CASTLDRVNEKLFF.

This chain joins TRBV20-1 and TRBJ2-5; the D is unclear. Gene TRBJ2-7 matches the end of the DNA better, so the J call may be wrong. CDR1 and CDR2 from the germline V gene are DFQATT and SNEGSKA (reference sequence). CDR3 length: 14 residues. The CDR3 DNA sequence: TGCAGTGCTAGTTTAAGAGAGAGCTCCTACGAGCAGTACTTC. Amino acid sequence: CSASLRESSYEQYF.

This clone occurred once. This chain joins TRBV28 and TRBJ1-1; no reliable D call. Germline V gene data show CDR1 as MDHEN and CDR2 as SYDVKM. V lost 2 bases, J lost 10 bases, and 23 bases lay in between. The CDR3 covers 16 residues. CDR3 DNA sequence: TGTGCCAGCAGTTTAAACTTGTTCAACCGTAATGAAGTAGCTTTCTTT. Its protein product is CASSLNLFNRNEVAFF.

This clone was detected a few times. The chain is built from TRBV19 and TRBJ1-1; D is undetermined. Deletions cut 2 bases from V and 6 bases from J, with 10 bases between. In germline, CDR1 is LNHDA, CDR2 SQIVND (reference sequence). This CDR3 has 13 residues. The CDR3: CASSIRLGSEAFF. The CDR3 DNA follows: TGTGCCAGTAGTATACGGCTGGGGTCTGAAGCTTTCTTT.

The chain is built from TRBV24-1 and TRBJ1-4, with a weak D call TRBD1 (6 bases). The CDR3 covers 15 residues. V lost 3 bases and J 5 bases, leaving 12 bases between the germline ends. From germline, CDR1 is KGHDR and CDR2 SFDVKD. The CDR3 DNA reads TGTGCCACCAGTGATCGGACAGCGGACAATGAAAAACTGTTTTTT. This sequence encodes CATSDRTADNEKLFF.

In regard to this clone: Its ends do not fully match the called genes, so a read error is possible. Here the CDR3 DNA reads TGTGCTAGCAGCTTAGGCCCCGCAGGGACTAGCACAGATACGCAGTATTTT. Translation: CASSLGPAGTSTDTQYF. The V gene is TRBV7-7, the J gene TRBJ2-3, with D perhaps matching TRBD2 (6 bases). The CDR3 covers 17 residues. The germline CDR1 and CDR2 sequences are SSHAT and FNYEAQ (reference sequence).

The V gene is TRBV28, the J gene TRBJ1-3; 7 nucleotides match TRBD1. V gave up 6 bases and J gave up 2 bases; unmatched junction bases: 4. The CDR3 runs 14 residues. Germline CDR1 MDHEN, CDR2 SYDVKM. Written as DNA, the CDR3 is TGTGCCAGCAGCAGACAGGGACCTGGAAACACCATATATTTT. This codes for CASSRQGPGNTIYF.

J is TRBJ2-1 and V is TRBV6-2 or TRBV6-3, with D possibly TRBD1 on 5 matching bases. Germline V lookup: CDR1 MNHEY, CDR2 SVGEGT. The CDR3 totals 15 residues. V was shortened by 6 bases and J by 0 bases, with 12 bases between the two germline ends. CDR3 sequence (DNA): TGTGCCAGCAGCGAAAGACAGAGCTCCTACAATGAGCAGTTCTTC. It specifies CASSERQSSYNEQFF.

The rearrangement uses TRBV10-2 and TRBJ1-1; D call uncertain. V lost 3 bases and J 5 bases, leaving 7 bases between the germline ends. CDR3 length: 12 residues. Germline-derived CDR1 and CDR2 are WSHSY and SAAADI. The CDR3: CASSDSNTEAFF. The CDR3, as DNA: TGCGCCAGCAGTGACAGTAATACTGAAGCTTTCTTT.